Included here is one T cell receptor beta chain sequence, with context. Its antigen remains unidentified. No clone much larger than this one lies a single base away; base qualities are absent. Counted from cysteine to phenylalanine, this CDR3 has 11 amino acids. The entry retains the CDR3 DNA only, 33 bases that are in frame from base 1. V and J lose 6 bases and 5 bases, and a span of 8 bases separates them. TCRbeta CDR3 regions were amplified from genomic DNA by means of the immunoSEQ Assay, a bias-controlled multiplex PCR. The original pipeline was this. The number of nucleated cells in each sample was estimated by amplification of reference gene primers within the assay. Sequence reads were collapsed and filtered to measure the absolute abundance of every unique TCRbeta CDR3 rearrangement. For each sample, productive Simpson clonality was calculated as the square root of Simpson's diversity index across productive rearrangements. This immuneACCESS table, as held by TCRdb, lists in-frame sequences with V and J called but not all clones. Of the missing ones, under half trace to an unresolved V gene in checked studies; the others have no known cause. Clonal size and the V and J genes are those of that table, whereas D and trimming came from the DNA. Counted in this sample were about 370,000 clones; roughly 86% of them appeared once. The ten largest clones represent about 10% of the sample.

The entry originates in a study of blood T cell repertoires in COVID-19 (dated by TCRdb to 2020 to 2021). Background for the entire study: The collaborator samples originated in the United States, Italy and Spain and spanned the acute and convalescent phases of COVID-19. The material from the prospective study consisted of cDNA or gDNA derived from T cells, B-cell-depleted T cells, or PBMCs. Sample metadata almost always included a de-identified subject ID, COVID-19 status, age in years and sex. The samples were drawn from two sources: the first 160 participants of the ongoing ImmuneRACE study, and 1,200 or so subjects contributed by 6 global collaborators. A freely available public database, intended as a resource for researchers studying the immune response to SARS-CoV-2, is where the repertoires were released. Where available, HLA class I and class II types were obtained from metadata supplied by the sample provider rather than from assay-based typing. Deeply sampled blood TCRbeta repertoires from subjects exposed to, actively infected with, or recovered from COVID-19 were included in the dataset. Overall study results and their limits: The amount of clinical and demographic metadata varied by source and participant and was provided uncurated.

One collaborating source in Seattle enrolled patients while the patients were actively infected and followed the patients over time throughout the course of disease. Each collaborating institution followed its own protocols to collect whole blood in K2EDTA tubes. For TCRbeta analysis, collaborators shipped samples as frozen whole blood, isolated PBMCs, or DNA extracted from either of those sample types. The sample taken for sequencing was peripheral blood. The sequence was obtained from a woman aged 25 to 45 with COVID-19, enrolled during active disease. This chain is built from TRBV12-3 or TRBV12-4 and TRBJ2-7; the D gene is perhaps TRBD1, on 6 matching bases. The sequence in DNA is TGTGCCAGCAGCCCAGGGGACGAGCAGTACTTC. Its protein product is CASSPGDEQYF.